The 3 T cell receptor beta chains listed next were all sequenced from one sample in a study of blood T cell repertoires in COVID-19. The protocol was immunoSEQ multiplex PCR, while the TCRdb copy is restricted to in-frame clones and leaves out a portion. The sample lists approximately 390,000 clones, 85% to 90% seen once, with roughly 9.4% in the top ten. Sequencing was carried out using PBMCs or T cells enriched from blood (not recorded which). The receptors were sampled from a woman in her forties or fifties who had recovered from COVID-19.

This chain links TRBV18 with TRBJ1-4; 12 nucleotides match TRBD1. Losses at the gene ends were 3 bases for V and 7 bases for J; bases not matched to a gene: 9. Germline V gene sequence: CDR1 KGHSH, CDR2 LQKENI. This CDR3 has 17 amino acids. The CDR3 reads CASSPSGTGGLGEKLFF. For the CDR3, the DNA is TGTGCCAGCTCACCCTCCGGGACAGGGGGCCTTGGTGAAAAACTGTTTTTT.

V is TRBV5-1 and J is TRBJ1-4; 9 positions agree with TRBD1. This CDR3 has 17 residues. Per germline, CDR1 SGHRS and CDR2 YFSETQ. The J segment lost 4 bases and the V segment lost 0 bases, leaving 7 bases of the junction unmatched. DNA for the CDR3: TGCGCCAGCAGCTTGGGCGTGATGGACAGGGGTAATGAAAAACTGTTTTTT. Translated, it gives CASSLGVMDRGNEKLFF.

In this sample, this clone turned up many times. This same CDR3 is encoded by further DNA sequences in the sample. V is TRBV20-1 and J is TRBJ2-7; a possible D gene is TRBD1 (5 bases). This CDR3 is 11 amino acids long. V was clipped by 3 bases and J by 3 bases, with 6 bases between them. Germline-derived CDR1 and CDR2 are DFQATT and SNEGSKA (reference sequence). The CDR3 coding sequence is TGCAGTGCTAGGGACAACTACGAGCAGTACTTC. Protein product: CSARDNYEQYF.